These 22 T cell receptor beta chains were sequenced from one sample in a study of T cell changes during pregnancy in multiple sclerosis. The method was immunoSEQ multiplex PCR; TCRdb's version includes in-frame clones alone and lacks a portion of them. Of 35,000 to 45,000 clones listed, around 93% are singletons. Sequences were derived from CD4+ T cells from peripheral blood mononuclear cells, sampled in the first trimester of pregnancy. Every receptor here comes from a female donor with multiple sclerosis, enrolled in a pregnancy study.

DNA for the CDR3: TGTGCCATGCGGGACCACAGCTCCTACGAGCAGTACTTC. As protein: CAMRDHSSYEQYF. The V gene is TRBV10-3, the J gene TRBJ2-7; D may be TRBD2 (6 bases). The V and J ends lost 9 bases and 0 bases respectively, with 12 bases between them. This CDR3 has 13 amino acids. The V gene's germline CDR1 is ENHRY and CDR2 SYGVKD.

CDR3 DNA: TGTGCCAGCAGTTTATCACAGGGGAGATATGGCTACACCTTC. Encoded protein: CASSLSQGRYGYTF. V gene TRBV28 combines with J gene TRBJ1-2, with 7 bases identical to TRBD1. This CDR3 has 14 amino acids. Germline V gene data show CDR1 as MDHEN and CDR2 as SYDVKM. V lost 1 base and J lost 5; bases outside the gene matches: 4.

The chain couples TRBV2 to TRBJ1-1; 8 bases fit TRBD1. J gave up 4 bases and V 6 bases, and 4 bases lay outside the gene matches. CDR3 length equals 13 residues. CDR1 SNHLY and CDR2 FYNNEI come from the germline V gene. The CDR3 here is CASRIQGGTEAFF. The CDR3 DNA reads TGTGCCAGCAGAATACAGGGGGGCACTGAAGCTTTCTTT.

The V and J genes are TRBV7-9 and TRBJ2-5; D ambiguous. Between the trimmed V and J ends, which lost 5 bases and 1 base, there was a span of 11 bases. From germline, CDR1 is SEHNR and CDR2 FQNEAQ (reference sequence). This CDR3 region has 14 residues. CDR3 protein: CASSPSGAQETQYF. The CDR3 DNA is TGTGCCAGCAGCCCTTCCGGAGCCCAAGAGACCCAGTACTTC.

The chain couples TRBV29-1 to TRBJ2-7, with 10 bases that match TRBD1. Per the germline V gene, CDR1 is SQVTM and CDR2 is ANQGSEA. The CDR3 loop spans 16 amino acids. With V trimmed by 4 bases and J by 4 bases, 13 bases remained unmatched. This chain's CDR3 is CSVAGGRTGGFYEQYF. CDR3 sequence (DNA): TGCAGCGTTGCGGGAGGAAGGACAGGGGGATTTTACGAGCAGTACTTC.

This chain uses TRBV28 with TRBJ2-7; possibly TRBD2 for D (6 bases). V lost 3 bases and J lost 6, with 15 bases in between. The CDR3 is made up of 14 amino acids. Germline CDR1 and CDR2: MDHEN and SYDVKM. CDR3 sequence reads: CASSFSGRLPEQYF. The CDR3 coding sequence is TGTGCCAGCAGTTTTAGCGGCCGCCTGCCCGAGCAGTACTTC. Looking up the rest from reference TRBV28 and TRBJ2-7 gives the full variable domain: DVKVTQSSRYLVKRTGEKVFLECVQDMDHENMFWYRQDPGLGLRLIYFSYDVKMKEKGDIPEGYSVSREKKERFSLILESASTNQTSMYLCASSFSGRLPEQYFGPGTRLTVT.

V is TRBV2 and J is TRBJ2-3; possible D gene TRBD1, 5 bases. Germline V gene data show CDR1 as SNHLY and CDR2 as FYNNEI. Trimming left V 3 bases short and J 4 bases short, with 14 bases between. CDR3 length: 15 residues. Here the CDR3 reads CASSERQSLADTQYF. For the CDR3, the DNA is TGTGCCAGCAGTGAGAGACAGAGTCTTGCAGATACGCAGTATTTT.

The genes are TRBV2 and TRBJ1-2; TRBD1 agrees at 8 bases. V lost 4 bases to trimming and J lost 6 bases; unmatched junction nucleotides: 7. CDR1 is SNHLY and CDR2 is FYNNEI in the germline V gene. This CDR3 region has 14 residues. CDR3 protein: CASSVRQGIHGYTF. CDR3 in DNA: TGTGCCAGCAGTGTAAGACAGGGGATACATGGCTACACCTTC.

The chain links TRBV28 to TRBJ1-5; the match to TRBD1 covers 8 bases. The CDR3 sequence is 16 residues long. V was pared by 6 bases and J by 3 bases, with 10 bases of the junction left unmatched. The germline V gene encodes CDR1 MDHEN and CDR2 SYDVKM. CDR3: CASSPSGTGYNQPQHF. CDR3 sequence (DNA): TGTGCCAGCAGCCCGAGTGGGACAGGCTACAATCAGCCCCAGCATTTT.

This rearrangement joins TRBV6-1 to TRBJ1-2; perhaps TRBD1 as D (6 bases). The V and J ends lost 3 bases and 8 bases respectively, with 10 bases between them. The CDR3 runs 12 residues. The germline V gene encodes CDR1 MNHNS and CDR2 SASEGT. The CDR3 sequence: CASSDWGRGYTF. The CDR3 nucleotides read TGTGCCAGCAGTGATTGGGGGCGCGGCTACACCTTC.

CDR3 loop: CASSFTSGRTSYNEQFF. The DNA of the CDR3 is TGTGCCAGCAGCTTTACTAGCGGGAGGACGTCCTACAATGAGCAGTTCTTC. This chain uses TRBV11-1 with TRBJ2-1; 12 bases are a match to TRBD2. Germline loops: CDR1 SGHAT, CDR2 FQDESV (reference sequence). This CDR3 region has 17 residues. Trimming at V came to 3 bases and at J to 1 base, leaving 4 bases not matched to a gene.

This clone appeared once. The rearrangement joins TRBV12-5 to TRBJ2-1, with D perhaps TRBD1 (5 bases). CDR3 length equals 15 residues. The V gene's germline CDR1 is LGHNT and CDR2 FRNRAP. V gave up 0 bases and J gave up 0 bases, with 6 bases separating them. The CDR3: CASGLVRGSYNEQFF. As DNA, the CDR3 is TGTGCTAGTGGTTTGGTTAGGGGCTCCTACAATGAGCAGTTCTTC.

The CDR3 DNA follows: TGTGCCAGCAGCTTGTATGGAGGGCCGAACACTGAAGCTTTCTTT. It codes for CASSLYGGPNTEAFF. This chain connects TRBV5-8 to TRBJ1-1; D remains unclear. Germline CDR1 and CDR2: SGHTS and YDEGEE. CDR3 length: 15 amino acids. V lost 1 base, J lost 1 base, and 11 bases lay in between.

The CDR3 region is CSVGASDGYTF. The CDR3 nucleotides read TGCAGCGTGGGGGCCTCGGATGGCTACACCTTC. The rearrangement uses TRBV29-1 and TRBJ1-2; weak D call: TRBD1 (6 bases). The CDR3 sequence is 11 residues long. Trimming removed 6 bases from V and 6 bases from J, with 11 bases in between. Germline V gene lookup returns CDR1 SQVTM and CDR2 ANQGSEA.

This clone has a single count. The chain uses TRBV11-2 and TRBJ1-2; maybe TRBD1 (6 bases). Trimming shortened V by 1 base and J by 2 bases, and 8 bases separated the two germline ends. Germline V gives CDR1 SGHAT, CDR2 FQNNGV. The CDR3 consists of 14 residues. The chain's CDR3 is CASSLAGENYGYTF. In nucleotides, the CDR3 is TGTGCCAGCAGCTTAGCAGGGGAAAACTATGGCTACACCTTC.

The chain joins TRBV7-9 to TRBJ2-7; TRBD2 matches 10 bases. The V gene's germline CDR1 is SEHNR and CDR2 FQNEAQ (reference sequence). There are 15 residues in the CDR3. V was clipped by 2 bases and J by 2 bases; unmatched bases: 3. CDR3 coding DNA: TGTGCCAGCAGCTTAAGGAGCGGGAGGGCCTACGAGCAGTACTTC. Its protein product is CASSLRSGRAYEQYF.

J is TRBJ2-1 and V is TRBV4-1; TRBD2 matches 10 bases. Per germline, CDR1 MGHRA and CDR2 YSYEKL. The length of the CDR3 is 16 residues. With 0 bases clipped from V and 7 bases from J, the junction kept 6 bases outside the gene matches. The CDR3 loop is CASSQEISGRGNEQFF. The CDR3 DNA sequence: TGCGCCAGCAGCCAAGAAATCAGCGGGAGGGGAAATGAGCAGTTCTTC.

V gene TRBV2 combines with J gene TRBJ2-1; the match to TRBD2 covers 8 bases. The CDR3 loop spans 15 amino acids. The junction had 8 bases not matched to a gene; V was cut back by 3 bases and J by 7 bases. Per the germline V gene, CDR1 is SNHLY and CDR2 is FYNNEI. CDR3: CASSDVAGRRNEQFF. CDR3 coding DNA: TGTGCCAGCAGTGACGTAGCGGGAAGGAGGAATGAGCAGTTCTTC.

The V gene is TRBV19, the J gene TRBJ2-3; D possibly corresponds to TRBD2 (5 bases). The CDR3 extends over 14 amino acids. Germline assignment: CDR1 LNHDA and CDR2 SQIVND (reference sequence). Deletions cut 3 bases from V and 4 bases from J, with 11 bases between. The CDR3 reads CASSMLRGSDTQYF. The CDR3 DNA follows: TGTGCCAGTAGTATGCTCCGGGGATCAGATACGCAGTATTTT. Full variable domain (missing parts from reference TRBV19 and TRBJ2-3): DGGITQSPKYLFRKEGQNVTLSCEQNLNHDAMYWYRQDPGQGLRLIYYSQIVNDFQKGDIAEGYSVSREKKESFPLTVTSAQKNPTAFYLCASSMLRGSDTQYFGPGTRLTVL.

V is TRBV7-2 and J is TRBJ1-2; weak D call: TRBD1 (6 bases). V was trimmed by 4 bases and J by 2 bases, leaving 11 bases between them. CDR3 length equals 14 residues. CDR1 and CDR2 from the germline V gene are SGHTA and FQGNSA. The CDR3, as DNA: TGTGCCAGCAGCTGGACAGTGGCAAACTATGGCTACACCTTC. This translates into CASSWTVANYGYTF.

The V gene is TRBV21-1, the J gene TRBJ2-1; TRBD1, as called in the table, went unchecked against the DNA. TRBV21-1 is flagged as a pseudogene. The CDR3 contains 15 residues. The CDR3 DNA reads TGTGCCAGCAGCATCCAGGACAGGGCTGCCAATGAGCAGTTCTTC. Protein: CASSIQDRAANEQFF.

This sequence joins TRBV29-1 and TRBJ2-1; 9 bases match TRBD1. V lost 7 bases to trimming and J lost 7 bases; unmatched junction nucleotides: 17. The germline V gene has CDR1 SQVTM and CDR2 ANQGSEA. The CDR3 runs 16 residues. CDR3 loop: CSALIGVGQGWNEQFF. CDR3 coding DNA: TGCAGCGCTCTGATTGGAGTGGGACAGGGTTGGAATGAGCAGTTCTTC.